A selection of T cell receptor beta chains follows, all from one sample in a study of shared T cell receptors in the human thymus. Libraries were prepared by immunoSEQ multiplex PCR; TCRdb keeps only in-frame clonotypes and omits some of them. The sample includes under 850,000 clones, roughly 90% seen only once; the top ten take around 0.01%. This same sample was also part of a study on human thymus T cells.

The sample was thymocytes. All receptors derive from a boy younger than two with a congenital heart defect. Each CDR3 is given with its conserved first and last residue. D genes are given only for firm matches. Expanded clones get a size class; other rows say once, few or many, or leave the size out.

v_gene	d_gene	abundance	j_gene	CDR3aa	CDR3nt
TRBV18	TRBD2	NA	TRBJ2-3	CASSPPVGLAGNGTDTQYF	TGTGCCAGCTCACCACCGGTGGGACTAGCGGGGAACGGCACAGATACGCAGTATTTT
TRBV4-2	NA	NA	TRBJ2-7	CASSQDRGPRSYEQYF	TGTGCCAGCAGCCAAGATAGAGGCCCTCGCTCCTACGAGCAGTACTTC
TRBV19	NA	NA	TRBJ1-2	CASSIVPSGPIAGYTF	TGTGCCAGTAGTATAGTACCCTCAGGGCCGATCGCCGGCTACACCTTC
TRBV12-5	NA	NA	TRBJ2-3	CASGPWRTDTQYF	TGTGCTAGTGGACCTTGGAGGACAGATACGCAGTATTTT
TRBV7-3	TRBD2	NA	TRBJ2-1	CASSSPWTSGTSYNEQFF	TGTGCCAGCAGCTCGCCCTGGACTAGCGGGACTTCCTACAATGAGCAGTTCTTC
TRBV2	TRBD1	NA	TRBJ1-4	CASSGPVRGHEEKLFF	TGTGCCAGCAGTGGGCCGGTGAGGGGGCATGAGGAAAAACTGTTTTTT
TRBV4-3	TRBD2	NA	TRBJ2-2	CASSQRAGALRTNTGELFF	TGCGCCAGCAGCCAGAGAGCGGGAGCGCTCAGGACGAACACCGGGGAGCTGTTTTTT
TRBV19	TRBD2	NA	TRBJ2-1	CASSIGGLEAFF	TGTGCCAGTAGTATAGGTGGACTAGAAGCGTTCTTC
TRBV4-2	NA	NA	TRBJ2-7	CASSQGEYEQYF	TGTGCCAGCAGCCAAGGAGAATACGAGCAGTACTTC
TRBV9	NA	NA	TRBJ1-1	CASSVVTRGARRAFF	TGTGCCAGCAGCGTAGTGACAAGGGGTGCGCGCCGAGCTTTCTTT
TRBV4-3	NA	NA	TRBJ1-4	CASSQDLGSGSEKLFF	TGCGCCAGCAGCCAAGATTTGGGTTCGGGGAGTGAAAAACTGTTTTTT
TRBV27	NA	NA	TRBJ2-5	CASSLGGSRETQYF	TGTGCCAGCAGTTTAGGGGGGTCCAGGGAGACCCAGTACTTC
TRBV12-5	TRBD2	NA	TRBJ2-7	CASGSTLAGHYEQYF	TGTGCTAGTGGCTCCACACTAGCGGGCCACTACGAGCAGTACTTC
TRBV4-2	NA	once	TRBJ2-7	CASSQARRDTAYEQYF	TGTGCCAGCAGCCAAGCCCGCCGGGACACAGCCTACGAGCAGTACTTC
TRBV14	NA	NA	TRBJ2-1	CASSQGTGSVNNEQFF	TGTGCCAGCAGCCAAGGAACCGGGAGCGTCAACAATGAGCAGTTCTTC
TRBV28	TRBD1	NA	TRBJ1-5	CASSMTGVDQPQHF	TGTGCCAGCAGTATGACAGGGGTGGATCAGCCCCAGCATTTT
TRBV27	TRBD2	once	TRBJ2-1	CASSFSGRYNEQFF	TGTGCCAGCAGTTTCAGCGGGAGGTACAATGAGCAGTTCTTC
TRBV30	NA	NA	TRBJ1-2	CAWSSDRGVNYGYTF	TGTGCCTGGAGTTCCGACCGAGGAGTTAACTATGGCTACACCTTC
TRBV7-2	NA	NA	TRBJ2-7	CASSLPSSYEQYF	TGTGCCAGCAGCTTACCTAGCTCCTACGAGCAGTACTTC
TRBV5-6	TRBD2	NA	TRBJ2-2	CASTETSGANTGELFF	TGTGCCAGCACCGAGACTAGCGGAGCGAACACCGGGGAGCTGTTTTTT
TRBV6-5	NA	NA	TRBJ1-1	CASSYGGAWAEAFF	TGTGCCAGCAGTTACGGGGGCGCGTGGGCTGAAGCTTTCTTT
TRBV5-6	TRBD2	NA	TRBJ2-3	CASSRLGLAGGVTDTQYF	TGTGCCAGCAGCCGGTTGGGACTAGCGGGAGGGGTCACAGATACGCAGTATTTT
TRBV7-9	NA	NA	TRBJ2-1	CASSTRPGLLNEQFF	TGTGCCAGCAGCACCCGGCCGGGACTCCTCAATGAGCAGTTCTTC
TRBV11-2	TRBD2	few	TRBJ2-3	CASSLVSGRGGTDTQYF	TGTGCCAGCAGCTTAGTAAGCGGGAGGGGTGGCACAGATACGCAGTATTTT
TRBV4-3	TRBD2	NA	TRBJ2-3	CASSRTGTSGKADTQYF	TGCGCCAGCAGCCGAACCGGGACTAGCGGGAAGGCAGATACGCAGTATTTT
TRBV7-7	TRBD2	once	TRBJ2-1	CASSLGRSASGYNEQFF	TGTGCTAGCAGCTTAGGTCGGTCGGCTAGCGGCTACAATGAGCAGTTCTTC
TRBV11-3	NA	NA	TRBJ2-5	CASSFSGQETQYF	TGTGCCAGCAGCTTTAGCGGCCAAGAGACCCAGTACTTC
TRBV28	NA	NA	TRBJ2-5	CASRAYETQYF	TGTGCCAGTAGAGCGTATGAGACCCAGTACTTC
TRBV15	NA	few	TRBJ1-5	CATSRDGGSNQPQHF	TGTGCCACCAGCAGAGATGGGGGGAGCAATCAGCCCCAGCATTTT
TRBV5-1	TRBD2	NA	TRBJ2-3	CASSLFAGVQDTQYF	TGCGCCAGCAGCTTGTTCGCGGGAGTTCAAGATACGCAGTATTTT
TRBV4-1	TRBD2	NA	TRBJ2-7	CASSHNLAGVPYEQYF	TGCGCCAGCAGCCATAACCTAGCGGGAGTTCCCTACGAGCAGTACTTC
TRBV6-4	TRBD2	NA	TRBJ2-1	CASSNSSGEYNEQFF	TGTGCCAGCAGTAATTCTAGCGGGGAATACAATGAGCAGTTCTTC
TRBV9	NA	NA	TRBJ1-2	CASGETVQNGYTF	TGTGCCAGCGGAGAGACAGTTCAGAATGGCTACACCTTC
TRBV25-1	TRBD2	NA	TRBJ2-7	CASSGSGRARDEQYF	TGTGCCAGCAGTGGTAGCGGGAGGGCCAGGGACGAGCAGTACTTC
TRBV18	TRBD2	NA	TRBJ2-2	CASSPPLLADTGELFF	TGTGCCAGCTCACCACCGTTACTAGCGGACACCGGGGAGCTGTTTTTT
TRBV7-2	TRBD2	NA	TRBJ2-2	CASSATNGLAGDSTGELFF	TGTGCCAGCAGCGCTACAAACGGACTAGCGGGAGACTCCACCGGGGAGCTGTTTTTT
TRBV29-1	TRBD1	NA	TRBJ2-1	CSVPPGQGNNEQFF	TGCAGCGTGCCTCCGGGACAGGGGAACAATGAGCAGTTCTTC
TRBV27	NA	NA	TRBJ2-4	CASSFVRHIQYF	TGTGCCAGCAGTTTCGTGCGCCACATTCAGTACTTC
TRBV7-2	TRBD1	NA	TRBJ2-7	CASSSSGGPYEQYF	TGTGCCAGCAGCTCATCAGGGGGCCCCTACGAGCAGTACTTC
TRBV4-3	TRBD1	once	TRBJ2-7	CASSQDGTDRGPEQYF	TGCGCCAGCAGCCAAGACGGAACGGACAGGGGGCCCGAGCAGTACTTC
TRBV12-5	TRBD2	NA	TRBJ2-5	CASGSGTSGLQETQYF	TGTGCTAGTGGTTCGGGGACTAGCGGACTTCAAGAGACCCAGTACTTC
TRBV19	TRBD2	NA	TRBJ2-5	CASSTLAGEGQETQYF	TGTGCCAGTAGTACCCTAGCGGGAGAGGGGCAAGAGACCCAGTACTTC
TRBV5-6	NA	NA	TRBJ1-2	CASSLIWTDNYGYTF	TGTGCCAGCAGCTTGATCTGGACAGATAACTATGGCTACACCTTC
TRBV4-3	TRBD2	NA	TRBJ2-1	CASSPSRLSLADGSSYNEQFF	TGCGCCAGCAGCCCCAGCCGATTGTCTCTAGCGGACGGAAGCTCCTACAATGAGCAGTTCTTC
TRBV2	TRBD2	NA	TRBJ2-1	CASILLAGSTIEQFF	TGTGCCAGCATCCTACTAGCGGGGAGTACCATTGAGCAGTTCTTC
TRBV29-1	TRBD2	NA	TRBJ2-1	CSVEDLAGAPYNEQFF	TGCAGCGTTGAAGATCTAGCGGGAGCCCCCTACAATGAGCAGTTCTTC